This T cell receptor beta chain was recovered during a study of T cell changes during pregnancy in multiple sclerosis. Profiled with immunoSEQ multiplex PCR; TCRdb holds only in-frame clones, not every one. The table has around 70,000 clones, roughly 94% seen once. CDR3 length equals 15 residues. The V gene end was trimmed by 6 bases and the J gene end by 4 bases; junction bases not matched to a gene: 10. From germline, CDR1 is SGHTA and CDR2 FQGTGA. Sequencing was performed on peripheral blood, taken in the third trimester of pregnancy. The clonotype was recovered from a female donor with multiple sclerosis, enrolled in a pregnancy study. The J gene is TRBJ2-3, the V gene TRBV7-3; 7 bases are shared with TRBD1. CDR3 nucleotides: TGTGCCAGCAGTTCCTTGGGACAGAGTGCAGATACGCAGTATTTT. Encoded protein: CASSSLGQSADTQYF. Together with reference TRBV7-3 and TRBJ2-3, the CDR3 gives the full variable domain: GAGVSQTPSNKVTEKGKYVELRCDPISGHTALYWYRQSLGQGPEFLIYFQGTGAADDSGLPNDRFFAVRPEGSVSTLKIQRTERGDSAVYLCASSSLGQSADTQYFGPGTRLTVL.